Listed below are T cell receptor beta chains from one sample, sequenced in a study of T cell changes during pregnancy in multiple sclerosis. TCRdb's table, derived via immunoSEQ multiplex PCR, lists solely in-frame clones and lacks some. The sample lists about 76,000 clones, around 93% seen once, with 2.5% in the top ten. Specimen: peripheral blood, collected in the second trimester of pregnancy. Source of these receptors: a female donor with multiple sclerosis, enrolled in a pregnancy study. CDR3s include the opening cysteine and the closing phenylalanine or tryptophan. D genes are given only for firm matches. The listing skips clone size in some rows; elsewhere it reads once, few, many or a size class.

TRBV14	TRBJ1-6	.	.	15	TGTGCCAGCAGCCAATTATGGGGGGGGGACTCACCCCTCCACTTT	CASSQLWGGDSPLHF
TRBV5-5	TRBJ1-6	.	TRBD1	19	TGTGCCAGCAGCTCTATATTTGTTTCGGACAGGGGGCGAAATTCACCCCTCCACTTT	CASSSIFVSDRGRNSPLHF
TRBV6-4	TRBJ1-6	.	TRBD1	16	TGTGCCAGCAGTGATGGGACAGTCGGTGGTCTATCACCCCTCCACTTT	CASSDGTVGGLSPLHF
TRBV6-5	TRBJ2-1	.	TRBD2	13	TGTGCCAGCAGTTACGCGGGAGACAATGAGCAGTTCTTC	CASSYAGDNEQFF
TRBV9	TRBJ1-1	.	.	15	TGTGCCAGCAGCGTAGCTACTGAGGGGGACACTGAAGCTTTCTTT	CASSVATEGDTEAFF
TRBV29-1	TRBJ1-4	.	.	14	TGCAGCGTTGAAAGCGGGGTGGCTAATGAAAAACTGTTTTTT	CSVESGVANEKLFF
TRBV25-1	TRBJ2-1	.	.	15	TGTGCCAGCAGTGATCCCTTCCGGGCCAGGGATGAGCAGTTCTTC	CASSDPFRARDEQFF
TRBV7-8	TRBJ2-2	.	TRBD1	17	TGTGCCAGCAGCTTTAGTCCGGGACAGGGAAACACCGGGGAGCTGTTTTTT	CASSFSPGQGNTGELFF
TRBV27	TRBJ2-7	.	TRBD2	14	TGTGCCACAGCCGCTAGCGGGGCGTCCTACGAGCAGTACTTC	CATAASGASYEQYF
TRBV6-5	TRBJ1-2	.	.	15	TGTGCCAGCAGTTACTCGGAGGCCGTGGACTATGGCTACACCTTC	CASSYSEAVDYGYTF
TRBV9	TRBJ2-3	.	.	13	TGTGCCAGCAGCGTAGGGGGGCGGGATACGCAGTATTTT	CASSVGGRDTQYF
TRBV5-1	TRBJ2-7	.	.	14	TGCGCCAGCAGCCATGATAGGGGAGGCGACGAGCAGTACTTC	CASSHDRGGDEQYF
TRBV19	TRBJ1-2	.	.	15	TGTGCCAGTAGTACCAAGTCGGGAGCTAACTATGGCTACACCTTC	CASSTKSGANYGYTF
TRBV7-2	TRBJ2-3	.	TRBD2	15	TGTGCCAGCAGCATCACTAGCGGGGTGGCAGATACGCAGTATTTT	CASSITSGVADTQYF
TRBV29-1	TRBJ1-5	.	.	13	TGCAGCGCCTTAACAGGGACGGATCAGCCCCAGCATTTT	CSALTGTDQPQHF
TRBV7-8	TRBJ1-5	.	.	14	TGTGCCAGCAGCCATTTACAGGAAAATCAGCCCCAGCATTTT	CASSHLQENQPQHF
TRBV5-1	TRBJ2-5	.	.	13	TGCGCCAGCAGCTTGGTAGGAGGGGAGACCCAGTACTTC	CASSLVGGETQYF
TRBV11-2	TRBJ1-2	.	.	13	TGTGCCAGCAGCTTAGACCGTCTCTATGGCTACACCTTC	CASSLDRLYGYTF
TRBV10-2	TRBJ1-5	.	.	15	TGCGCCAGCAGTGAGGGCAGGGTTAGCAATCAGCCCCAGCATTTT	CASSEGRVSNQPQHF
TRBV5-6	TRBJ1-1	once	.	13	TGTGCCAGCACCGGGGGGATGAACACTGAAGCTTTCTTT	CASTGGMNTEAFF
TRBV18	TRBJ1-5	.	.	16	TGTGCCAGCTCACCGAGGAGGTCGGAAGGCAATCAGCCCCAGCATTTT	CASSPRRSEGNQPQHF
TRBV18	TRBJ1-6	.	.	14	TGTGCCAGCTCAACAGACTCCTATAATTCACCCCTCCACTTT	CASSTDSYNSPLHF
TRBV2	TRBJ1-6	.	TRBD1	16	TGTGCCAGCAGTGAAGGGACAGGGGTCTATAATTCACCCCTCCACTTT	CASSEGTGVYNSPLHF
TRBV7-2	TRBJ2-1	.	TRBD2	15	TGTGCCAGCAGCCGCGGGGGAATTTCCTACAATGAGCAGTTCTTC	CASSRGGISYNEQFF
TRBV6-4	TRBJ2-1	.	.	11	TGTGCCAGCAGTGACGGCACTGAGCAGTTCTTC	CASSDGTEQFF
TRBV27	TRBJ2-1	.	.	13	TGTGCCAGCAGTTTATACAAGGGGTCCGAGCAGTTCTTC	CASSLYKGSEQFF
TRBV7-9	TRBJ1-1	.	.	14	TGTGCCAGCAGCTTCGGGTCCCGGGACACTGAAGCTTTCTTT	CASSFGSRDTEAFF
TRBV30	TRBJ2-7	once	TRBD2	15	TGTGCCTTCCGACCCGGGACTAGTCCTTCCAGCGAGCAGTACTTC	CAFRPGTSPSSEQYF
TRBV21-1	TRBJ2-1	.	.	15	TGTGCCAGCTCCGACAGGGAGACCCCCTACAATGAGCAGTTCTTC	CASSDRETPYNEQFF
TRBV28	TRBJ2-7	.	TRBD2	16	TGTGCCAGCCTCGGTTGGGGACTAGCGGGATCCTACGAGCAGTACTTC	CASLGWGLAGSYEQYF
TRBV5-1	TRBJ2-7	.	.	14	TGCGCCAGCAGCGTAGGGGTCCTAGATCTGCTACTTTCCTTC	CASSVGVLDLLLSF
TRBV9	TRBJ1-1	.	TRBD1	15	TGTGCCAGCAGCGCCCCGGACAGGGGCAGGACTGAAGCTTTCTTT	CASSAPDRGRTEAFF
TRBV6-5	TRBJ2-7	.	TRBD1	15	TGTGCCAGCAGTCACCGGACAGGGTTTGGTTACGAGCAGTACTTC	CASSHRTGFGYEQYF
TRBV4-2	TRBJ2-1	.	TRBD2	21	TGTGCCAGCAGCCCGCCCAGGGCTAGCGGGGGGGCCCAGCTCCCCTACAATGAGCAGTTCTTC	CASSPPRASGGAQLPYNEQFF
TRBV6-5	TRBJ2-1	.	.	11	TGTGCCAGCGGAGGGGGGGGTGAGCAGTTCTTC	CASGGGGEQFF
TRBV5-6	TRBJ1-5	.	.	14	TGTGCCAGCAGCTTCGGGCGGGGGTTCCAGCCCCAGCATTTT	CASSFGRGFQPQHF
TRBV4-1	TRBJ2-3	.	TRBD2	16	TGCGCCAGCAGCCAAGGGACTAGGAGGGTCACAGATACGCAGTATTTT	CASSQGTRRVTDTQYF
TRBV5-4	TRBJ2-7	.	.	16	TGTGCCAGCAGCTTGGCCACAGGTGATAACTCCTACGAGCAGTACTTC	CASSLATGDNSYEQYF
TRBV5-1	TRBJ2-5	.	TRBD1	14	TGCGCCAGCAGGGGACAGGGGCACCAAGAGACCCAGTACTTC	CASRGQGHQETQYF
TRBV11-2	TRBJ2-2	.	.	13	TGTGCCAGCAGCCCTTTGGCTACCGGGGAGCTGTTTTTT	CASSPLATGELFF
TRBV11-2	TRBJ2-5	.	TRBD1	16	TGTGCCAGCAGCTCCCGGGACAGGTCCCCCCAGACTTCCCAGTACTTC	CASSSRDRSPQTSQYF
TRBV2	TRBJ1-5	.	.	13	TGTGCCAGCAGTGAATCTGGAGGTCAGCCCCAGCATTTT	CASSESGGQPQHF
TRBV15	TRBJ1-5	.	.	13	TGTGCCACCTCTTCGGGTGGCAATCAGCCCCAGCATTTT	CATSSGGNQPQHF
TRBV7-9	TRBJ2-3	.	.	14	TGTGCCAGCAGTAGAAGCAGGGGCACAGATACGCAGTATTTT	CASSRSRGTDTQYF
TRBV18	TRBJ2-7	.	.	11	TGTGCCAGCTCCTATTTGTACGAGCAGTACTTC	CASSYLYEQYF
TRBV6-5	TRBJ1-3	.	.	14	TGTGCCAGCAGCCCCTGGAGGGGTGGAAACACCATATATTTT	CASSPWRGGNTIYF
TRBV6-5	TRBJ2-4	.	.	16	TGTGCCAGCAGTTACGAGGGAGCCGGGGCCAAAAACATTCAGTACTTC	CASSYEGAGAKNIQYF
TRBV6-5	TRBJ1-2	.	TRBD1	13	TGTGCCAGCAGCAGGACAGGGGGCTATGGCTACACCTTC	CASSRTGGYGYTF
TRBV2	TRBJ1-5	once	.	14	TGTGCCAGCAGTGCTCAGGGAACGGCTCAGCCCCAGCATTTT	CASSAQGTAQPQHF
TRBV5-4	TRBJ2-5	.	.	12	TGTGCCAGCAGCTTGGTAAAAGAGACCCAGTACTTC	CASSLVKETQYF
TRBV18	TRBJ1-4	.	.	16	TGTGCCAGCTCACCCGGCGGTTTAGGGGTCGTGGAAAAACTGTTTTTT	CASSPGGLGVVEKLFF
TRBV7-9	TRBJ1-1	.	.	14	TGTGCCAGCAGCTTCTTAGGGGGAAGCGCTGAAGCTTTCTTT	CASSFLGGSAEAFF
TRBV5-1	TRBJ1-3	.	.	14	TGCGCCAGCAGCTTGGTGGGGGCCGGAAACACCATATATTTT	CASSLVGAGNTIYF
TRBV4-1	TRBJ1-5	.	.	15	TGCGCCAGCAGCCTTGCCCGGGACACCCATCAGCCCCAGCATTTT	CASSLARDTHQPQHF
TRBV2	TRBJ1-3	.	TRBD1	12	TGTGCCAGCGGGACAGTTGGAAACACCATATATTTT	CASGTVGNTIYF
TRBV13	TRBJ1-6	.	TRBD1	14	TGTGCCAGCACCCCAGGGGGCGCGGAGTCACCCCTCCACTTT	CASTPGGAESPLHF
TRBV25-1	TRBJ1-2	.	.	13	TGTGCCAGCAGTGCCCAGGGGATATATGGCTACACCTTC	CASSAQGIYGYTF
TRBV29-1	TRBJ2-7	.	TRBD1	13	TGCAGCGTAGACCCGGGACAGGCCTACGAGCAGTACTTC	CSVDPGQAYEQYF
TRBV19	TRBJ1-4	.	TRBD1	15	TGTGCCAGTTACGAGGGGGGACAGTCCCTTGAAAAACTGTTTTTT	CASYEGGQSLEKLFF
TRBV10-2	TRBJ1-4	.	TRBD1	16	TGCGCCAGCAGTGAAGGGACAGGGGCCAGAGGTGAAAAACTGTTTTTT	CASSEGTGARGEKLFF